This T cell receptor beta chain is drawn from a study of shared clonotypes between healthy human individuals (dated by TCRdb to the early 2020s). Concerning the study at large: Two women and three men aged 18 to 49 years were included in the cohort. Per donor, three plates each were used for CD4 naive and CD4 memory, two for CD8 naive, and one for CD8 memory. Blood TCR repertoires of about 5 healthy adults were deeply sequenced to estimate repertoire size and the extent of clonotype sharing between individuals. To increase sequencing depth and limit assay-specific biases, different laboratories used diverse techniques to prepare libraries and sequence TCR repertoires. Per donor, leukapheresis produced somewhere between about 0.9 and 9.5 billion PBMCs.

V loses 3 bases, J loses 2 bases, and the germline ends lie 12 bases apart. CDR1 and CDR2, looked up from the germline V gene, are SGHDN and FVKESK. Taken from cysteine to phenylalanine, the CDR3 has 15 residues. Only the CDR3 portion is preserved as DNA: 45 bases, with reading frame beginning at the first base. TCR CDR3 regions were amplified from genomic DNA by multiplex PCR using the deep immunoSEQ assay. Extracted genomic DNA from each cell subset was spread evenly across all wells of several immunoSEQ 96-well plates, with each plate serving as a replicate. For sorted subsets, each replicate PCR was loaded with 200 ng genomic DNA, equivalent to some 31,000 T cell genomes. Purified libraries were quantified with a Qubit 3.0 fluorometer, sized on a Bioanalyzer 2100, and re-quantified with the KAPA Library Quantification kit. A separate single-read 150-cycle Illumina NextSeq 550 flow cell was used to sequence each immunoSEQ 96-well plate. In the original analysis: Because the immunoSEQ output held only junctional sequences and lacked quality scores, the filtering could not match the filtering applied to full-length reads. Sequences were annotated with PyIR, a Python wrapper for IgBLAST v1.9, and V/J genes and CDR3 were assigned using IMGT germline references. Any read was removed if the V/J assignment was weak (E-value above 1e-6), the CDR3 was missing, or the read contained stop codons, out-of-frame junctions, or ambiguous translated residues. V3J clonotypes were defined as sequences sharing the same inferred V gene, J gene, and CDR3 amino acid sequence. The percentage overlap between two repertoires was calculated by dividing the number of shared unique clonotypes by the size of the smaller repertoire. RTK rarefaction, the Chao1 estimator, and Recon v2.1 estimates of unobserved clonotypes were used to assess repertoire richness. OLGA was used to compute generation probabilities for all TCRbeta clonotypes that the gDNA method yielded from a handful of donors. The table was pulled from immuneACCESS by TCRdb, which kept in-frame rearrangements only. Such tables lose some clones; where checked, under half of the loss comes from unresolved V genes, and the rest has no known cause. D and trimming come from the DNA, and the V and J calls and clone size come from that table. The sample yields around 2,100,000 clones; over 85% were counted once. 0.9% to 1.5% of the sample comes from the top ten.

CD8 naive samples were obtained by positive selection for CCR7 among CD45RO-negative cells, yielding a CD45RA+CCR7+ population from which TemRA cells were excluded. Healthy HIV-negative adults with no recently reported acute infections or vaccinations were included as donors. Only Caucasian adults living in Nashville, Tennessee, USA were represented among the donors. After blood collection by leukapheresis, PBMCs were isolated using Ficoll-Histopaque density gradient centrifugation and then cryopreserved in the vapor phase of liquid nitrogen. Purity and quantity of every magnetically sorted T cell population were checked by analytical flow cytometry. Genomic DNA was isolated from each sorted fraction and quantified by UV absorbance on a Nanodrop 2000c. The research as a whole found: Compared with non-shared clonotypes, the clonotypes found in all four sorted-subset donors had higher generation probabilities. The small number of donors limited the genetic and exposure-history diversity represented. Even with the large sequencing depth, rarefaction of the sorted-subset datasets indicated that sequencing was incomplete. Based on pairwise subsampling, the degree of clonotype sharing among donors was expected to be affected by sequencing depth. When a few donors were compared, the shared fraction of clonotypes was about 5% for naive CD4, less than 4% for naive CD8, 2% to 2.5% for memory CD4, and around 0.37% for memory CD8. Only blood was sampled, and tissue TCR repertoires likely differ from those in blood. Naive subsets generally had larger estimated clonotype richness than memory subsets did.

In the case of this clone: Its antigen remains undetermined. Base-call qualities are not available, and no considerably larger clone is one nucleotide away.

The chain links TRBV14 with TRBJ2-3; the D segment is perhaps TRBD1 or TRBD2, each sharing 5 matched bases. This sequence originates from a man between 18 and 35 years old in good health. The sequenced sample consisted of naive CD8+ T cells sorted from blood. Read against the paper, the sample's cell subset or site label means: CD45RA+CCR7+. The CDR3 amino acid sequence is: CASSQGVHFTDTQYF. The nucleotide sequence is given as TGTGCCAGCAGCCAGGGGGTACACTTCACAGATACGCAGTATTTT.